The entry below describes one T cell receptor (beta chain). No cognate antigen has been identified for it. The sequenced fragment ends 3 residues before the CDR3 boundary, so the rest is inferred from the germline J gene. The data stem from a study of Tregs in tolerant kidney transplant recipients (dated by TCRdb to the late 2010s). For context, the study as a whole: The transplants used related donors along with nonmyeloablative bone marrow transplantation, and in the human trials mixed chimerism was transient. The study used TCRbeta sequencing to identify donor-specific regulatory T cells before combined kidney and bone marrow transplantation, then tracked those cells after transplant.

On the study overall, not on this receptor specifically: Expanding Tregs with activated donor B cells appeared to identify the most biologically relevant and donor-specific TCRbeta repertoire. For some patients, the PCR primers changed as time went on, which meant samples from those patients could not be compared with one another at the nucleotide level. In tolerant patients, the expansion of donor-specific Tregs was greater than global Treg expansion, suggesting that the expansion was antigen-driven rather than nonspecific. Biological reproducibility was not directly addressed, though technical replication error appeared minimal. The study was constrained by small patient numbers, and validation of the findings is required in larger populations and under other immunosuppression protocols.

For this chain, trimming is 7 bases at the V end and 0 bases at the J end, and the number of junction bases without a gene match is 5. Reading from cysteine to phenylalanine, the CDR3 counts 15 amino acids. Of the CDR3's DNA, 36 bases were read; they are in frame from base 1. CDR1 and CDR2, looked up from the germline V gene, are SNHLY and FYNNEI. For TCRbeta CDR3 sequencing, genomic DNA was extracted from sorted cells using the QIAGEN DNeasy Blood and Tissue Kit. Through immunoSEQ, high-throughput TCRbeta CDR3 sequencing was done commercially, including PCR amplification with internal controls and bias correction. Regarding the original processing steps: Unique productive TCRbeta sequences were defined by CDR3 nucleotide sequence where primers matched, and otherwise by CDR3 amino acid sequence together with Vbeta and Jbeta genes. Sorting error was corrected by removing sequences shared between sorted populations at a frequency ratio of 2:1 or less, and the remaining shared sequences were assigned to the higher population. A sequence was defined as donor-reactive if the sequence was expanded at least 5-fold in CFSE-low cells compared with unstimulated cells and had a frequency of at least 0.01% in CFSE-low cells. Jensen-Shannon divergence calculated on the top 100 TCRbeta sequences ranked by frequency was used to measure repertoire divergence. For samples with multiple sequencing runs, sorting error was corrected in each run separately before the runs were combined. The table was pulled from immuneACCESS by TCRdb, which kept in-frame rearrangements only. Such tables lose some clones; where checked, under half of the loss comes from unresolved V genes, and the rest has no known cause. V, J and clone size are those of that table, while D and trimming were read from the DNA. The sample has tens of thousands of clones on record. The biggest ten clones account for about 0.85% of the sample.

Taken with the paper, the label for time point translates to: blood sample drawn before combined kidney and bone marrow transplant. Thawed PBMCs were FACS-sorted into unstimulated Tregs (CD4+CD25+CD127-), CD4+ non-Tregs (CD4+CD25-), CD4 cells and CD8 cells. The patients were a few recipients of combined kidney and bone marrow transplants from the ITN036ST trial, and samples were available only from these trial subjects. Healthy control blood was processed to PBMCs by Ficoll density gradient and cryopreserved, and patient PBMCs were collected before and after transplant. The TCR comes from a human donor who received a combined kidney and bone marrow transplant. The V and J genes are TRBV2 and TRBJ1-3; 8 nucleotides in the junction match TRBD1. The sequencing used CD4+ T cells from blood, collected before the transplant. The CDR3 in this case is CASTTGGFSGNTIYF. Partial CDR3 DNA: TGTGCCAGCACCACAGGGGGATTCTCTGGAAACACC.